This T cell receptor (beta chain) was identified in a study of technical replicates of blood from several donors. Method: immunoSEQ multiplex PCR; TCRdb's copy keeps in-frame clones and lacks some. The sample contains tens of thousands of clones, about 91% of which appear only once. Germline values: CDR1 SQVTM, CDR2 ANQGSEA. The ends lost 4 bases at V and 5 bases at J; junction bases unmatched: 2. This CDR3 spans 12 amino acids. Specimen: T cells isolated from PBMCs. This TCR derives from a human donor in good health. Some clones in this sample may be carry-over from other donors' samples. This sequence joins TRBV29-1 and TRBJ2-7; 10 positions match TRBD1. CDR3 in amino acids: CSVGQGADEQYF. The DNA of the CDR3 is TGCAGCGTTGGACAGGGGGCGGACGAGCAGTACTTC.